These T cell receptor beta chains were read from a single sample in a study of blood T cell repertoires in COVID-19. TCRdb keeps only in-frame clones here, not all; method: immunoSEQ multiplex PCR. The sample carries over 400,000 clones, about 89% recorded once. The sequenced sample was peripheral blood. These receptors were obtained from a woman in her forties or fifties with COVID-19, enrolled during active disease. CDR3s include the opening cysteine and the closing phenylalanine or tryptophan. A D gene is named only where the DNA matches it firmly. Size tells how often a clone was seen (once, few, many) or the class of an expanded clone, and some rows leave it out.

CDR3nt	CDR3aa	abundance	v_gene	j_gene	d_gene
TGTGCCACCCCCCCCCAGGTGAGTTCACCCCTCCACTTT	CATPPQVSSPLHF	-	TRBV24-1	TRBJ1-6	-
TGTGCCAGCAGCCGCGTAACTAGCGGGGGACCCCAGTACTTC	CASSRVTSGGPQYF	-	TRBV7-2	TRBJ2-7	TRBD2
TGTGCCAGCAGTTTAGTGGGCAGACACACTGAAGCTTTCTTT	CASSLVGRHTEAFF	-	TRBV6-2/TRBV6-3	TRBJ1-1	-
TGCGCCAGCAGCCAAGATAGGGCGCCTCAGGGCACTGAAGCTTTCTTT	CASSQDRAPQGTEAFF	-	TRBV4-1	TRBJ1-1	-
TGTGCCAGTAGGTTCGCGGGGAGGGGAGACTATGGCTACACCTTC	CASRFAGRGDYGYTF	-	TRBV19	TRBJ1-2	-
TGTGCCAGCAGCGCGTCCGGGACTAGCGTCGATGAGCAGTTCTTC	CASSASGTSVDEQFF	-	TRBV7-3	TRBJ2-1	TRBD2
TGTGCCAGCAGCCTTACCCGGAGCTCCTACAATGAGCAGTTCTTC	CASSLTRSSYNEQFF	-	TRBV5-8	TRBJ2-1	-
TGTGCCAGCAGTGGAGGGACAGACGGAAACACCATATATTTT	CASSGGTDGNTIYF	-	TRBV6-6	TRBJ1-3	TRBD1
TGTGCCAGCTCACCCTCCCGAGGAGAGTCTGGGCAGTACTTC	CASSPSRGESGQYF	-	TRBV18	TRBJ2-7	-
TGCAGCGTTGACGGGACAGTGATGGGCTACACCTTC	CSVDGTVMGYTF	-	TRBV29-1	TRBJ1-2	TRBD1
TGTGCCAGTAGCCGAACAGGGGGCGCCGATTCACCCCTCCACTTT	CASSRTGGADSPLHF	-	TRBV19	TRBJ1-6	TRBD1
TGTGCCAGCAGCTTGTTAGGCAGGGTTGAAAACACCATATATTTT	CASSLLGRVENTIYF	-	TRBV5-6	TRBJ1-3	-
TGTGCCAGCAGTTTCATACAGGGGAAGAGCAATCAGCCCCAGCATTTT	CASSFIQGKSNQPQHF	-	TRBV6-5	TRBJ1-5	TRBD1
TGCGCCAGCAGCTCGCAGGGGGCGCATGAAAAACTGTTTTTT	CASSSQGAHEKLFF	-	TRBV5-1	TRBJ1-4	TRBD1
TGTGCCAGCAGCTTATCTTTAGGGGACAACGGATTCTTC	CASSLSLGDNGFF	-	TRBV11-2	TRBJ2-1	-
TGTGCCAGCTCACCGGCGGGAGGTCGAAGAGATGGCTACACCTTC	CASSPAGGRRDGYTF	-	TRBV18	TRBJ1-2	-
TGCAGCGTCGCGGGACAGGAAAATGAAAAACTGTTTTTT	CSVAGQENEKLFF	-	TRBV29-1	TRBJ1-4	TRBD1
TGTGCCACCAATTCTGATCCGGGGGGTACTGAAGCTTTCTTT	CATNSDPGGTEAFF	once	TRBV24-1	TRBJ1-1	-
TGCAGCGTTGAAGTCGGTAGCGGGGGTAGCACAGATACGCAGTATTTT	CSVEVGSGGSTDTQYF	-	TRBV29-1	TRBJ2-3	TRBD2
TGTGCCAGCAGCAGGCGGACAGGGCCCTATGAAGCTTTCTTT	CASSRRTGPYEAFF	-	TRBV7-8	TRBJ1-1	TRBD1
TGTGCCATCAGGGGGGACAGCCAAGAGACCCAGTACTTC	CAIRGDSQETQYF	once	TRBV10-3	TRBJ2-5	TRBD1
TGTGCCAGCAGCAGCCACAGGGGGCAAGGCTATGGCTACACCTTC	CASSSHRGQGYGYTF	-	TRBV28	TRBJ1-2	TRBD1
TGTGCCAGCAGCTTAGCCCAACATCGAAACTATGGCTACACCTTC	CASSLAQHRNYGYTF	-	TRBV11-2	TRBJ1-2	-
TGTGCCAGCAGCTTGGGGCAAAGCTCCTACAATGAGCAGTTCTTC	CASSLGQSSYNEQFF	-	TRBV5-5	TRBJ2-1	-
TGCGCCAGCAGCCAGGGGGACTCCAATTCACCCCTCCACTTT	CASSQGDSNSPLHF	few	TRBV5-1	TRBJ1-6	TRBD1
TGTGCCAGCAGTTTACCAACAGGGACGCCTTTCTACGAGCAGTACTTC	CASSLPTGTPFYEQYF	-	TRBV28	TRBJ2-7	-
TGCAGCGCCTCAAGCGCCCCAGGGTCTCCGGGCACTGAAGCTTTCTTT	CSASSAPGSPGTEAFF	-	TRBV29-1	TRBJ1-1	-
TGTGCCAGTAGTATAACCGGGGTGCGCTCACCCCTCCACTTT	CASSITGVRSPLHF	-	TRBV19	TRBJ1-6	-
TGTGCCAGCAGCCCTGAGGGCAGGAGCTATGGCTACACCTTC	CASSPEGRSYGYTF	-	TRBV5-6	TRBJ1-2	-
TGTGCCAGCTCACCACCGACAGGGAGAGTTTACGAGCAGTACTTC	CASSPPTGRVYEQYF	-	TRBV18	TRBJ2-7	TRBD1
TGTGCCAGCAGTAACCAAGAGGACAGGCGGGACAATGAGCAGTTCTTC	CASSNQEDRRDNEQFF	-	TRBV28	TRBJ2-1	TRBD1
TGTGCCACCAGTGACCGGACAGGTTTGGTAGAGACCCAGTACTTC	CATSDRTGLVETQYF	-	TRBV24-1	TRBJ2-5	TRBD1
TGTGCCAGTAGTATAAGGCTAGCGGGGGGGTACGCAGATACGCAGTATTTT	CASSIRLAGGYADTQYF	-	TRBV19	TRBJ2-3	TRBD2
TGTGCCAGCAGCCTCTGGGGAGGGGGCTCTGGAAACACCATATATTTT	CASSLWGGGSGNTIYF	-	TRBV4-2	TRBJ1-3	-
TGTGCCAGCAGTGTCAGACAGGCAATGTCGAACACCATATATTTT	CASSVRQAMSNTIYF	few	TRBV2	TRBJ1-3	-
TGTGCCAGCAGCTCGGGACAGACCTACGAGCAGTACTTC	CASSSGQTYEQYF	-	TRBV7-9	TRBJ2-7	TRBD1
TGCGCCAGCAGCCCGGGACAGGAAGCTTTCTTT	CASSPGQEAFF	few	TRBV5-1	TRBJ1-1	TRBD1
TGTGCCAGCAGCGGGCAACAGGGGTGGAATGGCTACACCTTC	CASSGQQGWNGYTF	-	TRBV9	TRBJ1-2	TRBD1
TGTGCCACCAGTGTAGGGGGCTGGGATGAGCAGTTCTTC	CATSVGGWDEQFF	-	TRBV24-1	TRBJ2-1	TRBD1
TGTGCCCTGGATCTAGCGGTAACGTACCAAGAGACCCAGTACTTC	CALDLAVTYQETQYF	-	TRBV30	TRBJ2-5	TRBD2
TGTGCCAGCAGCCGGCAGCGGCTCGCAGATACGCAGTATTTT	CASSRQRLADTQYF	-	TRBV3-1/TRBV3-2	TRBJ2-3	-
TGTGCTGGGGGCAGCTCTGGAAACACCATATATTTT	CAGGSSGNTIYF	-	TRBV6-5	TRBJ1-3	-
TGCAGCGCCCTCCCCTTCCGGGGGGGGGACACTGAAGCTTTCTTT	CSALPFRGGDTEAFF	-	TRBV29-1	TRBJ1-1	-